The T cell receptor beta chain described here comes from a study of OX40 agonist ivuxolimab in advanced cancers. Produced via immunoSEQ multiplex PCR; TCRdb's table is partial and in-frame only. The data hold about 65,000 clones, with 80% to 90% observed a single time. Germline V lookup: CDR1 SGDLS, CDR2 YYNGEE. The V and J ends lost 3 bases and 3 bases respectively, with 10 bases between them. This CDR3 is 14 amino acids long. The sequence came from an adult with an advanced solid tumor such as melanoma, head and neck, liver or kidney cancer. V and J are TRBV9 and TRBJ1-5; D remains ambiguous. The sample here was CD4+ or CD8+ T cells sorted from blood, taken in a trial of the OX40 agonist ivuxolimab. CDR3 protein: CASSEVGDNQPQHF. In DNA, the CDR3 is TGTGCCAGCAGCGAGGTCGGGGACAATCAGCCCCAGCATTTT.